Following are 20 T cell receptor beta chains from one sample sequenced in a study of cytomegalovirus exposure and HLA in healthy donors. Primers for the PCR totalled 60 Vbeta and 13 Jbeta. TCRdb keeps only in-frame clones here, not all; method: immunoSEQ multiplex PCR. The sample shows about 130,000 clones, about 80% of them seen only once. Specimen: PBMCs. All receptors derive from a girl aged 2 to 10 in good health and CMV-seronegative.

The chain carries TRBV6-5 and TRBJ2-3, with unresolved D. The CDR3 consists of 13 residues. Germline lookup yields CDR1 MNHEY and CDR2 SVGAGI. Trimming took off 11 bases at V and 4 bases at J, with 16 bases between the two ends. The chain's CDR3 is CASRPSQADTQYF. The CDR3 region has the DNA TGTGCCTCCCGCCCCAGTCAGGCAGATACGCAGTATTTT.

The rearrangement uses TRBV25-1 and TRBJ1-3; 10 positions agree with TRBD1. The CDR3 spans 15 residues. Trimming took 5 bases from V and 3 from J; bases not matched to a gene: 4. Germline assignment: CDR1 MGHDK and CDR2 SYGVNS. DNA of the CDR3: TGTGCCAGCAGTACCGGGACAGGGGTTGGAAACACCATATATTTT. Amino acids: CASSTGTGVGNTIYF.

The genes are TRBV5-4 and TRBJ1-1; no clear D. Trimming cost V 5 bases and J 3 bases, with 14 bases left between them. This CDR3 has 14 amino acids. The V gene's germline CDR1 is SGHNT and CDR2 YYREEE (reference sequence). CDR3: CASSHRSGYTEAFF. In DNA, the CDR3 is TGTGCCAGCAGTCACAGATCGGGGTACACTGAAGCTTTCTTT.

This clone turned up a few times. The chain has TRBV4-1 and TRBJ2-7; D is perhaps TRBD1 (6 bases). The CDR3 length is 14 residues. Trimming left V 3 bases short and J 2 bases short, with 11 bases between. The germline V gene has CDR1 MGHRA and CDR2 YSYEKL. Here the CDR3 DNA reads TGCGCCAGCAGCCAGGGCTCAGGGGCCTACGAGCAGTACTTC. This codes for CASSQGSGAYEQYF.

The CDR3 coding sequence is TGCAGCGTTTATCCGGGACAGCTGTTGAACACTGAAGCTTTCTTT. It codes for CSVYPGQLLNTEAFF. The V call is TRBV29-1, the J call TRBJ1-1; TRBD1 agrees at 7 bases. Germline loops: CDR1 SQVTM, CDR2 ANQGSEA. The CDR3 runs 15 residues. Trimming took 5 bases from V and 0 from J; bases not matched to a gene: 9.

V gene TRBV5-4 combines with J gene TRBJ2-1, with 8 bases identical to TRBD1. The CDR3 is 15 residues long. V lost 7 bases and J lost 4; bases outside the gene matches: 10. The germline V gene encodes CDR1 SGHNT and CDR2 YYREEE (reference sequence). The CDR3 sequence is CASEFGTGYYNEQFF. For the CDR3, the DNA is TGTGCCAGCGAATTCGGGACAGGTTATTACAATGAGCAGTTCTTC.

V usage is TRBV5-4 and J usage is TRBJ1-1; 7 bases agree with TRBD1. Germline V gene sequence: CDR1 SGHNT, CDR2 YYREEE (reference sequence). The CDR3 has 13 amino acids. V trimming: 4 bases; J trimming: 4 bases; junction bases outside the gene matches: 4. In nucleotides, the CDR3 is TGTGCCAGCAGCCCAGGGACAGCCACTGAAGCTTTCTTT. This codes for CASSPGTATEAFF.

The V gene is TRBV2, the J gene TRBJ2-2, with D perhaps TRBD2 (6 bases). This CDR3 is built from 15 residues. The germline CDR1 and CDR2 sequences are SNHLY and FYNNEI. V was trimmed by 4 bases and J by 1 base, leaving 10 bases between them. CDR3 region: CASSVGRGNTGELFF. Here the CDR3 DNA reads TGTGCCAGCAGTGTAGGGCGGGGGAACACCGGGGAGCTGTTTTTT.

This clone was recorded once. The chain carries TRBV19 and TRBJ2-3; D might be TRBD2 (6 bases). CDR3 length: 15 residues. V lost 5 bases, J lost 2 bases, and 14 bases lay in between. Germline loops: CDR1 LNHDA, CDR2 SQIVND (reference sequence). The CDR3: CASSSLAVITDTQYF. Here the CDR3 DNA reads TGTGCCAGTAGTTCCTTAGCGGTAATCACAGATACGCAGTATTTT.

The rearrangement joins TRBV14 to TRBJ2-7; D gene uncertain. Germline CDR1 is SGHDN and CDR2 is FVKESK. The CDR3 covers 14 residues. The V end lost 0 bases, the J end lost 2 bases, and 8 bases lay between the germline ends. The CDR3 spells CASSQDWLAYEQYF. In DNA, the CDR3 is TGTGCCAGCAGCCAAGATTGGCTAGCCTACGAGCAGTACTTC.

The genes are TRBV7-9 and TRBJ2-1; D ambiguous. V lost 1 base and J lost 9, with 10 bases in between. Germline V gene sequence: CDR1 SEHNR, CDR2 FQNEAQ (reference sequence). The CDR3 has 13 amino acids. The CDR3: CASSLVRVSEQFF. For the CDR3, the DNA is TGTGCCAGCAGCTTAGTTCGGGTGAGTGAGCAGTTCTTC.

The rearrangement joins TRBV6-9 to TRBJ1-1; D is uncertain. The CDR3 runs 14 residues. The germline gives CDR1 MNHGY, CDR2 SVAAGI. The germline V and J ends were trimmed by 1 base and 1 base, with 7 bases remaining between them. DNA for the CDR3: TGTGCCAGCAGTTATTTACTAGAGAACACTGAAGCTTTCTTT. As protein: CASSYLLENTEAFF.

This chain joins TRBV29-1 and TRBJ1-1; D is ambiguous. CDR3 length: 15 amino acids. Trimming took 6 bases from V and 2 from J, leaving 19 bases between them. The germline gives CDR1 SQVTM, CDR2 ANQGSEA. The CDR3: CSVERSARFNTEAFF. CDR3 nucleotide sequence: TGCAGCGTCGAGAGGTCCGCTAGATTTAACACTGAAGCTTTCTTT.

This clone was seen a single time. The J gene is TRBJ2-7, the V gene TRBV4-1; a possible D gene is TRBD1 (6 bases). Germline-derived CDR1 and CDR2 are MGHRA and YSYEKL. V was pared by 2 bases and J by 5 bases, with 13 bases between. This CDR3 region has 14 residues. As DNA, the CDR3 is TGCGCCAGCAGCCAAATTCCCCAGGGGAACGAGCAGTACTTC. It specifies CASSQIPQGNEQYF.

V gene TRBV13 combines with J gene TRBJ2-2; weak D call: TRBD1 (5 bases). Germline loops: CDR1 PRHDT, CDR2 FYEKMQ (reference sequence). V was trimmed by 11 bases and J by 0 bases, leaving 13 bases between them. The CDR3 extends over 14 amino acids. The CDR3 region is CAAGRGANTGELFF. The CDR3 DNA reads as TGTGCCGCTGGTAGGGGCGCGAACACCGGGGAGCTGTTTTTT.

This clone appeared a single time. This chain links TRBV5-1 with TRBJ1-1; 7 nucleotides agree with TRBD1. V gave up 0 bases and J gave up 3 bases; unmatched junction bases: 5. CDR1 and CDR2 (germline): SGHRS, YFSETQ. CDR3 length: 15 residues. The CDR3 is CASSLGVQGDTEAFF. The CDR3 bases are TGCGCCAGCAGCTTGGGAGTGCAGGGGGACACTGAAGCTTTCTTT.

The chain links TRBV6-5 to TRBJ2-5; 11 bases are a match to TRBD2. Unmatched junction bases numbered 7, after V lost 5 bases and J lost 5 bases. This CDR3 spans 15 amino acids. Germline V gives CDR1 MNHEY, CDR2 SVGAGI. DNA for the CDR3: TGTGCCAGCAGTCCCCATAGCGGGAGGGGTGAGACCCAGTACTTC. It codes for CASSPHSGRGETQYF.

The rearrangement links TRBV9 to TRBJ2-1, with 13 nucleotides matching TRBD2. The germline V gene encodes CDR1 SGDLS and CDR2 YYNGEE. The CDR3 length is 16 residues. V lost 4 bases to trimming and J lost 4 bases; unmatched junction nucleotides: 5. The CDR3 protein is CASSPGLAGAYNEQFF. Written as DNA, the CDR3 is TGTGCCAGCAGCCCAGGACTAGCGGGGGCGTACAATGAGCAGTTCTTC.

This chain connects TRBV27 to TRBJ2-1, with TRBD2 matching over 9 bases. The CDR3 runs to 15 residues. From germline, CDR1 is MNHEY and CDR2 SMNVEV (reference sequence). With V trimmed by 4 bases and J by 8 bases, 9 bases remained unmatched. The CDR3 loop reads CASSWTSVRSDEQFF. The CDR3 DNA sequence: TGTGCCAGCAGTTGGACTAGCGTCCGGTCTGATGAGCAGTTCTTC.

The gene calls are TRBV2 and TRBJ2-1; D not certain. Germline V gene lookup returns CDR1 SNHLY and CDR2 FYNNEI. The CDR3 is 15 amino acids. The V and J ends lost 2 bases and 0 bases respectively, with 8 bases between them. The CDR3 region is CASSELESSYNEQFF. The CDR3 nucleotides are TGTGCCAGCAGTGAACTGGAGAGCTCCTACAATGAGCAGTTCTTC.